This T cell receptor beta chain was identified during a study of early T cells in non-severe SARS-CoV-2 infection. Study summary: Sequencing targeted bulk RNA from unsorted whole blood, leaving chains unpaired.

The CDR3 extends over 15 amino acids. The germline CDR1 and CDR2 sequences are MNHEY and SVGEGT. V shed 4 bases, J shed 4 bases, and the junction held 5 bases outside the gene matches. Individual cDNA molecules carried attached unique molecular identifiers. TCRdb reprocessed the 5' RACE reads with MiXCR, giving one entry per CDR3 protein. The sample lists 48,000 or so distinct CDR3 sequences; about 6% were seen once. The J gene is TRBJ2-1, the V gene TRBV6-2 or TRBV6-3; TRBD2 matches 9 bases. Specimen: whole blood, collected at baseline. This clonotype was obtained from an adult who was a healthcare worker with PCR-confirmed SARS-CoV-2 infection or an uninfected control (not recorded which). The DNA for the CDR3 is TGTGCCAGCAGTTCCAAGGCGGGAGGGTACAATGAGCAGTTCTTC. It encodes CASSSKAGGYNEQFF.